The 26 T cell receptor beta chains below come from one sample, sequenced in a study. Via MiXCR, TCRdb re-called the 5' RACE reads, giving one row per CDR3 protein. The sample carries some 8,400 distinct CDR3 sequences, roughly 29% recorded once. The specimen was naive CD4+ T cells sorted from a lymph node. Stated subset: naive CD4+ T cells, CD4+CD45RA+CD25-. Source of these receptors: a female donor with breast cancer.

A remark on this clonotype: The missing conserved phenylalanine or tryptophan at the end of this CDR3 makes a read error likely. The chain employs TRBV28 and TRBJ1-5; weak D call: TRBD1 (6 bases). Trimming removed 3 bases at V and 3 bases at J, with 15 bases between. This CDR3 contains 16 residues. Germline V CDR1 and CDR2: MDHEN, SYDVKM. This CDR3 reads CASSFTSGTYNQPQHL. The DNA for the CDR3 is TGTGCCAGCAGTTTTACGAGCGGGACATACAATCAGCCCCAGCATCTT.

V is TRBV5-1 and J is TRBJ1-1, with TRBD1 identical over 7 bases. V was pared by 3 bases and J by 5 bases, with 10 bases of the junction left unmatched. Germline V gives CDR1 SGHRS, CDR2 YFSETQ. This CDR3 spans 15 amino acids. CDR3 loop: CASSSTGATRTEAFF. The CDR3 DNA sequence: TGCGCCAGCAGCTCTACAGGGGCAACCCGGACTGAAGCTTTCTTT.

This clonotype showed up many times. This chain's CDR3 is CASRARGTSGITDTQYF. DNA of the CDR3: TGTGCCAGCAGAGCAAGAGGGACTAGCGGGATCACAGATACGCAGTATTTT. The J gene is TRBJ2-3, the V gene TRBV2; 13 positions match TRBD2. The CDR3 sequence is 17 residues long. Trimming at V came to 6 bases and at J to 2 bases, leaving 8 bases not matched to a gene. Germline V gene sequence: CDR1 SNHLY, CDR2 FYNNEI.

This clonotype is medium-sized (0.01 to 0.1%) by share. The genes are TRBV20-1 and TRBJ2-7; weak D call: TRBD2 (6 bases). Germline CDR1 and CDR2: DFQATT and SNEGSKA (reference sequence). The CDR3 sequence is 13 residues long. V lost 4 bases and J lost 0, with 10 bases in between. CDR3 sequence (DNA): TGCAGTGCTAATAGCGGCAGCTCCTACGAGCAGTACTTC. As protein: CSANSGSSYEQYF.

This clonotype came up many times. The chain has TRBV6-6 and TRBJ2-7, with D maybe TRBD1 (5 bases). Trimming pared 6 bases from V and 1 base from J, leaving 10 bases between. This CDR3 is built from 13 residues. Germline loops: CDR1 MNHNY, CDR2 SVGAGI (reference sequence). Here the CDR3 DNA reads TGTGCCAGCAGGCCCGGACAATCCTACGAGCAGTACTTC. Translating it yields CASRPGQSYEQYF.

This sequence joins TRBV5-1 and TRBJ1-2; the D gene is possibly TRBD1 (5 bases). V was shortened by 5 bases and J by 1 base, with 15 bases between the two germline ends. This CDR3 has 15 amino acids. CDR1 and CDR2 (germline): SGHRS, YFSETQ. DNA of the CDR3: TGCGCCAGCAGGGACCGGGACGGTTGTAACTATGGCTACACCTTC. Encoded protein: CASRDRDGCNYGYTF.

Relative to its sample, this clonotype is large. This chain joins TRBV6-1 and TRBJ2-7; 11 nucleotides align to TRBD1. This CDR3 is built from 15 residues. Germline CDR1 and CDR2: MNHNS and SASEGT. V was pared by 3 bases and J by 2 bases, with 3 bases of the junction left unmatched. CDR3 bases: TGTGCCAGCAGTGACGGGACAGGGGGGACCTACGAGCAGTACTTC. It encodes CASSDGTGGTYEQYF.

Relative to its sample, this clonotype is medium-sized (0.01 to 0.1%). This chain joins TRBV6-6 and TRBJ2-1; 10 nucleotides agree with TRBD2. From germline, CDR1 is MNHNY and CDR2 SVGAGI (reference sequence). The CDR3 extends over 16 amino acids. V trimming: 2 bases; J trimming: 4 bases; junction bases outside the gene matches: 5. The DNA for the CDR3 is TGTGCCAGCAGTTACGGAAGCGGGAGGGCTTACAATGAGCAGTTCTTC. It translates to CASSYGSGRAYNEQFF.

The table lists this clonotype with many counts. This chain uses TRBV11-2 with TRBJ2-7, with TRBD2 identical over 10 bases. The germline V gene has CDR1 SGHAT and CDR2 FQNNGV. The junction had 3 bases not matched to a gene; V was cut back by 4 bases and J by 3 bases. The CDR3 has 14 amino acids. CDR3 protein: CASSWTSGDYEQYF. DNA of the CDR3: TGTGCCAGCAGCTGGACTAGCGGAGACTACGAGCAGTACTTC. The whole variable domain, remainder taken from reference TRBV11-2 and TRBJ2-7, is EAGVAQSPRYKIIEKRQSVAFWCNPISGHATLYWYQQILGQGPKLLIQFQNNGVVDDSQLPKDRFSAERLKGVDSTLKIQPAKLEDSAVYLCASSWTSGDYEQYFGPGTRLTVT.

As for this clonotype: A much larger clone is a single base away; this may be a read error. V is TRBV9 and J is TRBJ1-6; 7 bases align to TRBD1. Looked up from germline, CDR1 is SGDLS and CDR2 is YYNGEE. Losses at the gene ends were 3 bases for V and 8 bases for J; bases not matched to a gene: 2. This CDR3 contains 13 residues. In DNA, the CDR3 is TGTGCCAGCAGCGCCACAGGGGATTCACCCCTCCACTTT. The encoded protein is CASSATGDSPLHF.

Notes on this clonotype: One end of the junction is discordant with germline, which a read error may explain. The CDR3 protein is CASSQERTGGAGELLF. DNA for the CDR3: TGCGCCAGCAGCCAAGAACGGACAGGGGGCGCCGGGGAGCTGTTGTTT. V is TRBV4-1 and J is TRBJ2-2; 11 nucleotides match TRBD1. Per germline, CDR1 MGHRA and CDR2 YSYEKL. The CDR3 length is 16 residues.

This clonotype was detected ten times or more. V is TRBV5-1 and J is TRBJ1-1; D might be TRBD1 (5 bases). From germline, CDR1 is SGHRS and CDR2 YFSETQ. The CDR3 is made up of 14 amino acids. Trimming cost V 0 bases and J 1 base, with 7 bases left between them. The CDR3 coding sequence is TGCGCCAGCAGCTTGGGGGGCACGAACACTGAAGCTTTCTTT. It translates to CASSLGGTNTEAFF.

This clonotype was picked up a small number of times. The gene calls are TRBV12-3 or TRBV12-4 and TRBJ2-2; D is perhaps TRBD1 (5 bases). This CDR3 spans 13 amino acids. Trimming pared 7 bases from V and 4 bases from J, leaving 10 bases between. In DNA, the CDR3 is TGTGCCAGCACCCGACAGAGCACCGGGGAGCTGTTTTTT. It specifies CASTRQSTGELFF.

There are many counts of this clonotype. V is TRBV5-5 and J is TRBJ1-4; TRBD1 might be the D (6 bases). CDR3 length equals 16 residues. Trimming took off 4 bases at V and 8 bases at J, with 21 bases between the two ends. Germline CDR1 SGHKS, CDR2 YYEKEE (reference sequence). This CDR3 is CASSLRPGPGAEKLFF. CDR3 DNA sequence: TGTGCCAGCAGCCTCCGACCGGGACCAGGGGCAGAAAAACTGTTTTTT.

This clonotype was seen many times. The V call is TRBV4-1, the J call TRBJ2-2; D is unresolved. There are 14 residues in the CDR3. The germline V and J ends were trimmed by 1 base and 5 bases, with 8 bases remaining between them. Per the germline V gene, CDR1 is MGHRA and CDR2 is YSYEKL. As DNA, the CDR3 is TGCGCCAGCAGCCAAGCCAGTAAGACCGGGGAGCTGTTTTTT. It is translated as CASSQASKTGELFF.

For this clonotype: A much bigger clone sits one base away, suggesting this may be a read error. Since the CDR3 does not end with the conserved phenylalanine or tryptophan, this likely comes from a read error. This rearrangement joins TRBV28 to TRBJ2-5, with D perhaps TRBD1 (6 bases). The CDR3 runs to 14 residues. Germline lookup yields CDR1 MDHEN and CDR2 SYDVKM. The ends were cut back, 2 bases at V and 7 bases at J, with 14 bases in the middle. CDR3 loop: CASSLVGQRGTQYL. DNA of the CDR3: TGTGCCAGCAGTTTAGTCGGACAGCGCGGGACCCAGTACCTC.

This clonotype came up many times. This may be a read error, as it is one base from a much larger clone. This chain connects TRBV29-1 to TRBJ1-3, with 8 nucleotides matching TRBD1. This CDR3 is 15 amino acids long. Germline CDR1 reads SQVTM; CDR2 reads ANQGSEA. CDR3 DNA sequence: TGCAGCGTGTCGGACAGGGCGAGCTCTGGAGACACCATATATTTT. It yields the protein CSVSDRASSGDTIYF. Looking up the rest from reference TRBV29-1 and TRBJ1-3 gives the full variable domain: SAVISQKPSRDICQRGTSLTIQCQVDSQVTMMFWYRQQPGQSLTLIATANQGSEATYESGFVIDKFPISRPNLTFSTLTVSNMSPEDSSIYLCSVSDRASSGDTIYFGEGSWLTVV.

V and J are TRBV5-1 and TRBJ2-5; a weak D match, TRBD2 (7 bases). The CDR3 length is 17 residues. V lost 3 bases to trimming and J lost 3 bases, with 21 bases between them. Germline CDR1 reads SGHRS; CDR2 reads YFSETQ. CDR3 nucleotide sequence: TGCGCCAGCAGCTCGGGTCTTATGAGCGGGGACAAAGAGACCCAGTACTTC. This codes for CASSSGLMSGDKETQYF.

Sample share makes this clonotype large (0.1 to 1%). This chain uses TRBV9 with TRBJ2-1, with 8 bases fitting TRBD1. V was clipped by 6 bases and J by 8 bases; unmatched bases: 16. The CDR3 contains 16 residues. Germline-derived CDR1 and CDR2 are SGDLS and YYNGEE. This CDR3 reads CASTLTGSAGGDEQFF. CDR3 coding DNA: TGTGCCAGCACCCTTACAGGGAGTGCAGGGGGCGATGAGCAGTTCTTC.

In the case of this clonotype: This may be a read error, as it is one base from a much larger clone. As the CDR3 is not closed by the conserved phenylalanine or tryptophan, this likely results from a read error. The chain joins TRBV7-2 to TRBJ2-3, with 7 positions matching TRBD2. This CDR3 has 15 residues. CDR1 is SGHTA, CDR2 FQGNSA, per germline. The junction had 3 bases not matched to a gene; V was cut back by 0 bases and J by 3 bases. CDR3 residues: CASSLALALTDTQYS. DNA of the CDR3: TGTGCCAGCAGCTTAGCACTAGCGCTGACAGATACGCAGTATTCT.

In its sample, this clonotype is medium-sized. The chain recombines TRBV5-1 with TRBJ2-6; unclear D gene. Germline V CDR1 and CDR2: SGHRS, YFSETQ. This CDR3 is 14 amino acids long. Deletions cut 4 bases from V and 0 bases from J, with 5 bases between. The CDR3 loop reads CASSGASGANVLTF. The CDR3 nucleotides read TGCGCCAGCAGCGGAGCCTCTGGGGCCAACGTCCTGACTTTC.

Sample share makes this clonotype medium-sized (0.01 to 0.1%). The gene calls are TRBV18 and TRBJ2-1; D remains unclear. The CDR3 runs to 13 residues. Germline CDR1 and CDR2: KGHSH and LQKENI. Trimming took 1 base from V and 8 from J, leaving 9 bases between them. DNA of the CDR3: TGTGCCAGCTCACCACGAATCGGCGATGAGCAGTTCTTC. Translation gives CASSPRIGDEQFF.

This clonotype ranks as medium-sized. The chain recombines TRBV20-1 with TRBJ1-3; D gene ambiguous. The V and J ends lost 0 bases and 3 bases respectively, with 15 bases between them. This CDR3 has 16 residues. Germline CDR1 DFQATT, CDR2 SNEGSKA (reference sequence). Written as DNA, the CDR3 is TGCAGTGCTAGAGATAGAAGACACCCAGGTGGAAACACCATATATTTT. This gives the protein CSARDRRHPGGNTIYF.

This clonotype turned up a few times. A read error may be the cause here, since a much bigger clone is one base away. This chain joins TRBV7-3 and TRBJ2-3, with no clear D. Germline CDR1 SGHTA, CDR2 FQGTGA. With 5 bases removed from V and 2 bases from J, the gap between germline ends came to 11 bases. The CDR3 has 14 amino acids. CDR3 amino acids: CASSERAATDTQYF. The CDR3 DNA reads TGTGCCAGCAGCGAAAGGGCCGCCACAGATACGCAGTATTTT.

Of note for this clonotype: A much larger clone differs from this one at a single base, so this may be a read error. The V call is TRBV4-2, the J call TRBJ1-2; D unresolved. V dropped 5 bases and J dropped 6 bases, with 19 bases sitting between them. Germline-derived CDR1 and CDR2 are LGHNA and YNFKEQ. This CDR3 has 15 residues. The CDR3 DNA follows: TGTGCCAGCAGCTTAAAAGTTTGGCAGGACGATGGCTACACCTTC. Translated, it gives CASSLKVWQDDGYTF.

By share, this clonotype counts as medium-sized. The rearrangement joins TRBV20-1 to TRBJ1-4; TRBD1 might be the D (6 bases). Trimming shortened V by 6 bases and J by 4 bases, and 18 bases separated the two germline ends. This CDR3 has 15 residues. CDR1 is DFQATT and CDR2 is SNEGSKA in the germline V gene (reference sequence). The chain's CDR3 is CSASPLQGLNEKLFF. Written as DNA, the CDR3 is TGCAGTGCGTCCCCGCTACAGGGCCTTAATGAAAAACTGTTTTTT.